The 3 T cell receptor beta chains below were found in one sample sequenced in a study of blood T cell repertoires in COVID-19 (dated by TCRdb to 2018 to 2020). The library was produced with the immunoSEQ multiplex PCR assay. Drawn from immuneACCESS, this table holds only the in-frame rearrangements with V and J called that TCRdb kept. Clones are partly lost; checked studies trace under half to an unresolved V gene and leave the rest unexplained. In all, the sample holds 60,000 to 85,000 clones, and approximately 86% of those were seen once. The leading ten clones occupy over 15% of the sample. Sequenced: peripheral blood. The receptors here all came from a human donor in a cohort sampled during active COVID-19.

CDR3 sequence reads: CASSLPLRIGPEAFF. In DNA form, the CDR3 reads TGTGCCAGCAGCTTACCCCTGCGAATTGGGCCTGAAGCTTTCTTT. The V gene is TRBV7-3, the J gene TRBJ1-1; D not resolved. The V end lost 2 bases, the J end lost 6 bases, and 16 bases lay between the germline ends. This CDR3 contains 15 residues. Germline V lookup: CDR1 SGHTA, CDR2 FQGTGA.

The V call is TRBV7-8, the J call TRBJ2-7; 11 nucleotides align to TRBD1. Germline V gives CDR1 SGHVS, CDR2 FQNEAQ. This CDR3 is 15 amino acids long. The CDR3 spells CASSLAAYGTGGFSV. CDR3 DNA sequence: TGTGCCAGCAGCTTAGCAGCCTATGGGACAGGGGGTTTTTCGGTC.

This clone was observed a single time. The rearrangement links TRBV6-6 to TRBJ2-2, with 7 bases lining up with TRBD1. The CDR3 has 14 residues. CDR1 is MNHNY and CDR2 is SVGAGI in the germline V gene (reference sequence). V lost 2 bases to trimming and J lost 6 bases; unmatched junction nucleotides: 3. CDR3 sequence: CASSYHDRAGELFF. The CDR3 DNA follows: TGTGCCAGCAGTTACCACGACAGGGCCGGGGAGCTGTTTTTT.